This T cell receptor (beta chain) comes out of a study of T cell changes during pregnancy in multiple sclerosis. The CDR3 totals 12 residues. The V gene lost 2 bases and the J gene lost 9 bases, with 9 bases spanning the gap. Germline V lookup: CDR1 SGHDN, CDR2 FVKESK. Sequenced by immunoSEQ multiplex PCR; TCRdb stores in-frame clones only, minus some. The data contain fewer than 80,000 clones, 94% of them singletons. The chain joins TRBV14 to TRBJ2-3; possible D gene TRBD2, 6 bases. This TCR was recovered from a female donor with multiple sclerosis, enrolled in a pregnancy study. Source: CD4+ T cells from peripheral blood mononuclear cells, taken after pregnancy. CDR3 in amino acids: CASSQYRETQYF. In nucleotides, the CDR3 is TGTGCCAGCAGCCAATATCGGGAGACGCAGTATTTT.